This TCR beta chain derives from a study of cytomegalovirus exposure and HLA in healthy donors. The PCR made use of 60 Vbeta and 13 Jbeta primers. Profiling relied on immunoSEQ multiplex PCR, and the TCRdb table lists in-frame clones only, not all of them. Of 150,000 to 180,000 clones listed, over 75% are singletons. Germline V gene lookup returns CDR1 SNHLY and CDR2 FYNNEI. The V and J ends lost 8 bases and 1 base respectively, with 17 bases between them. The length of the CDR3 is 15 residues. General observations from the study: A later analysis linked 16,951 TCR beta sequences to HLA alleles at 0.05 false discovery rate. In an earlier analysis, about 87% or about 30%: the productive usage of most TCR beta V segments.

Only a few counts were recorded for this clone. Its antigen is currently unknown. The source material was PBMCs. The sequence came from a woman in her forties in good health and CMV-seropositive. V and J are TRBV2 and TRBJ1-1; D is possibly TRBD1 (6 bases). CDR3 protein: CASRQDLTGNTEAFF. CDR3 bases: TGTGCCAGCCGCCAGGATCTGACAGGGAACACTGAAGCTTTCTTT.